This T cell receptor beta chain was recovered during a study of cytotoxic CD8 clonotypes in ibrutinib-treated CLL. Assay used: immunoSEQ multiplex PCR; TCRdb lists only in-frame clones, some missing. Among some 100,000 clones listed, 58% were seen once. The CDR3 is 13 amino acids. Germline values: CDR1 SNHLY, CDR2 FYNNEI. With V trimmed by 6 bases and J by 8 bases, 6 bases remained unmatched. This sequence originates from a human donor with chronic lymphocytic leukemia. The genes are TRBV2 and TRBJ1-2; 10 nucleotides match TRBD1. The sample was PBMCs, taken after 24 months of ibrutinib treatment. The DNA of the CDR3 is TGTGCCAGCAGCGCGCGGACAGGGGGAGGCTACACCTTC. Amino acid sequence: CASSARTGGGYTF. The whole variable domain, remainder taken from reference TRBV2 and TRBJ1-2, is EPEVTQTPSHQVTQMGQEVILRCVPISNHLYFYWYRQILGQKVEFLVSFYNNEISEKSEIFDDQFSVERPDGSNFTLKIRSTKLEDSAMYFCASSARTGGGYTFGSGTRLTVV.